A selection of T cell receptor beta chains follows, all from one sample in a study of blood T cell repertoires in COVID-19. This table comes from immunoSEQ multiplex PCR, and its TCRdb copy is limited to in-frame clones, with some not included. The sample lists about 120,000 clones; 75% to 90% were seen once. The sample was peripheral blood. The receptors originated from a human donor with acute or convalescent COVID-19. The donor label of this sample is uncertain. The CDR3 runs from the conserved cysteine through the conserved F or W. Each record gives: D gene, V gene, J gene, clone size, CDR3 DNA, CDR3 protein. The D gene is left open where the match is weak. Expanded clones get a size class; other rows say once, few or many, or leave the size out.

>-|TRBV19|TRBJ2-5|once
TGTGCCAGTAGTCCCGGGGGAATCGGACTTTTTCAAGAGACCCAGTACTTC
CASSPGGIGLFQETQYF
>-|TRBV11-3|TRBJ1-5|-
TGTGCCAGCAGCTTAGTAAGTTCGGTCCCAAGCAATCAGCCCCAGCATTTT
CASSLVSSVPSNQPQHF
>-|TRBV5-5|TRBJ2-6|-
TGTGCCAGCAGCTCCCCGGGTCTAAGCTCTGGGGCCAACGTCCTGACTTTC
CASSSPGLSSGANVLTF
>TRBD1|TRBV9|TRBJ1-5|-
TGTGCCAGCAGCCCAGACGGGGACAGGGATCAGCCCCAGCATTTT
CASSPDGDRDQPQHF
>TRBD2|TRBV28|TRBJ2-3|-
TGTGCCAGCAGTTTAGGGGCTAGCGGAGACACAGATACGCAGTATTTT
CASSLGASGDTDTQYF
>-|TRBV30|TRBJ1-4|-
TGTGCCTGGCGACGGGCCTCCGGACAACCCGGAGATGAAAAACTGTTTTTT
CAWRRASGQPGDEKLFF
>-|TRBV29-1|TRBJ2-5|-
TGCAGCGTTGACAGGCAGGGAGAGACCCAGTACTTC
CSVDRQGETQYF
>-|TRBV7-9|TRBJ2-7|-
TGTGCCAGCAGCGCCCGACTAGGTGAGCAGTACTTC
CASSARLGEQYF
>-|TRBV30|TRBJ1-1|-
TGTGCCTGGAGTGTAGCACCGGAGACTGAAGCTTTCTTT
CAWSVAPETEAFF
>TRBD1|TRBV15|TRBJ1-4|-
TGTGCCACCAGCACTGGACAGGGGGCATCTTTCGGAGAAAAACTGTTTTTT
CATSTGQGASFGEKLFF
>TRBD2|TRBV6-2/TRBV6-3|TRBJ2-5|-
TGTGCCAGCAGTCCACAGGGGGGGGGACTAGCGGGAGAGCTGGAGACCCAGTACTTC
CASSPQGGGLAGELETQYF
>-|TRBV28|TRBJ1-2|-
TGTGCCAGCAGGGGGCCGACAGTAACTAACTATGGCTACACCTTC
CASRGPTVTNYGYTF
>TRBD1|TRBV6-6|TRBJ2-7|once
TGTGCCAGCAGGTCCCCGGACAGGGTCAACGGCTACGAGCAGTACTTC
CASRSPDRVNGYEQYF
>-|TRBV2|TRBJ2-2|-
TGTGCCAGCAGTGAACGGGGCACCGGGGAGCTGTTTTTT
CASSERGTGELFF
>TRBD1|TRBV2|TRBJ1-5|-
TGTGCCAGCAGGCCGTCGGGCAGGGGGCTGGGTCAGCCCCAGCATTTT
CASRPSGRGLGQPQHF
>TRBD1|TRBV5-4|TRBJ1-1|-
TGTGCCAGCAGCGCCCCCGGGACAGGGGGAATGAACACTGAAGCTTTCTTT
CASSAPGTGGMNTEAFF
>-|TRBV28|TRBJ2-7|-
TGTGCCAGCAGCCACTCAGCGTTCTCCTACGAGCAGTACTTC
CASSHSAFSYEQYF
>-|TRBV28|TRBJ1-1|-
TGTGCCAGCAGCCCAATCCAGGGGAGAACTGAAGCTTTCTTT
CASSPIQGRTEAFF
>-|TRBV2|TRBJ2-7|once
TGTGCCAGCGACAGGTCCTCCTACGAGCAGTACTTC
CASDRSSYEQYF
>TRBD1|TRBV18|TRBJ1-1|once
TGTGCCAGCTCACCACGGACAGGTCAAAACACTGAAGCTTTCTTT
CASSPRTGQNTEAFF
>-|TRBV19|TRBJ2-7|once
TGTGCCAGTAGTGAGGTACTGCGGATCCACGAGCAGTACTTC
CASSEVLRIHEQYF
>TRBD2|TRBV5-5|TRBJ2-2|-
TGTGCCAGCAGCCTGGGACTAGCGAACACCGGGGAGCTGTTTTTT
CASSLGLANTGELFF
>-|TRBV19|TRBJ1-6|-
TGTGCCAGTAGTATACGGAGGGAATGGACCTATAATTCACCCCTCCACTTT
CASSIRREWTYNSPLHF
>-|TRBV2|TRBJ1-1|-
TGTGCCAGCAGTGAAGTGGTAGATCGGGACACTGAAGCTTTCTTT
CASSEVVDRDTEAFF
>-|TRBV19|TRBJ1-1|-
TGTGCCATCGGGACTTCCCCCACTGAAGCTTTCTTT
CAIGTSPTEAFF
>TRBD2|TRBV24-1|TRBJ2-2|-
TGTGCCACCAGTGGTTACGGGGGGGCGAACACCGGGGAGCTGTTTTTT
CATSGYGGANTGELFF
>-|TRBV6-5|TRBJ1-1|-
TGTGCCAGCAGTTACTCGGCAGTGCCGAACACTGAAGCTTTCTTT
CASSYSAVPNTEAFF
>TRBD1|TRBV9|TRBJ1-1|-
TGTGCCAGCACCGAGTGGGCAGGGGGCGTCGGAAGCACTGAAGCTTTCTTT
CASTEWAGGVGSTEAFF
>-|TRBV6-6|TRBJ2-3|-
TGTGCCACCCACAGGGGAGGCTCTAGCACAGATACGCAGTATTTT
CATHRGGSSTDTQYF
>-|TRBV28|TRBJ1-5|few
TGTGCCAGCAGTTATTTAGGGGCAGGCAATCAGCCCCAGCATTTT
CASSYLGAGNQPQHF
>-|TRBV7-2|TRBJ1-5|-
TGTGCCAGCAGTCGGGTTATCAATCAGCCCCAGCATTTT
CASSRVINQPQHF
>-|TRBV6-2/TRBV6-3|TRBJ2-1|few
TGTGCCAGCAGTTACGATTCTGCCGTCTTTGGGAGCCCGATGGGGAATGAGCAGTTCTTC
CASSYDSAVFGSPMGNEQFF
>TRBD1|TRBV5-1|TRBJ2-5|once
TGCGCCAGCAGCTTCATGGGGACAGTGATCCAAGAGACCCAGTACTTC
CASSFMGTVIQETQYF
>-|TRBV7-2|TRBJ1-2|-
TGTGCCAGCAGCTTAGCGCTGCCAGGGGCAAACGGCTACACCTTC
CASSLALPGANGYTF
>TRBD2|TRBV25-1|TRBJ2-2|-
TGTGCCAGCAGCGTGGGGGGGTTATTTACCGGGGAGCTGTTTTTT
CASSVGGLFTGELFF
>TRBD2|TRBV7-2|TRBJ2-1|-
TGTGCCAGCAGCTCACCTACTAGCGGGGAATACAATGAGCAGTTCTTC
CASSSPTSGEYNEQFF
>-|TRBV5-6|TRBJ1-2|-
TGTGCCAGCAGCTTGCGCCACAGGGTCGACTATGGCTACACCTTC
CASSLRHRVDYGYTF
>-|TRBV5-4|TRBJ1-5|-
TGTGCCAGCAGCTTTGGGGGGAACCTCAATCAGCCCCAGCATTTT
CASSFGGNLNQPQHF
>TRBD1|TRBV29-1|TRBJ2-1|-
TGCAGCGATCGGGGACAGGGGGCGGACAATGAGCAGTTCTTC
CSDRGQGADNEQFF
>-|TRBV28|TRBJ2-7|-
TGTGCCAGCAGGGACCAGAGGGGGGGCCCCTACGAGCAGTACTTC
CASRDQRGGPYEQYF